This TCR beta chain was retrieved from a study of cytomegalovirus exposure and HLA in healthy donors. Study-wide results and limits: Most TCRs appeared rarely, but some public TCRs recurred in many donors. Later on, a genetic analysis was performed. It linked a missense variant in DCLRE1C with V- and J-gene trimming of TCR beta. In vitro checks showed that a few CMV-associated chains really do target CMV antigens.

The table lists this clone with a few counts. Its antigen is not known. Both 60 Vbeta primers and 13 Jbeta primers went into the PCR. TCRdb's table, derived via immunoSEQ multiplex PCR, lists solely in-frame clones and lacks some. The sample records about 150,000 clones, less than 90% being singletons. The germline V gene encodes CDR1 SGHVS and CDR2 FNYEAQ. V trimming: 5 bases; J trimming: 6 bases; junction bases outside the gene matches: 4. CDR3 length: 13 amino acids. Material for sequencing was PBMCs. This receptor was taken from a man younger than 35 in good health and CMV-seronegative. This rearrangement joins TRBV7-6 to TRBJ1-5, with 7 bases aligning to TRBD1. This chain's CDR3 is CASSPEGAQPQHF. CDR3 coding DNA: TGTGCCAGCAGCCCGGAGGGGGCTCAGCCCCAGCATTTT.